This record looks at one T cell receptor beta chain sequence and its context. The antigen remains unidentified. This entry belongs to a study of radiation and T cells in renal cell carcinoma. This CDR3 spans 15 amino acids. V gave up 1 base and J gave up 0 bases, with 10 bases separating them. Germline values: CDR1 SGHDN, CDR2 FVKESK. Study findings and constraints: Without pretreatment biopsies, baseline tumor clonotype presence was undetermined.

The data were produced by immunoSEQ multiplex PCR, yet TCRdb's version contains in-frame clones alone and is incomplete. The sample lists around 100,000 clones, approximately 80% occurring once. Time point: blood 4 weeks post-SBRT, at nephrectomy. This sample's treatment: 15 Gy SBRT to primary tumor, nephrectomy 4 weeks later. After SBRT, blood was collected at 2 and 4 weeks, plus baseline. The tumor was a clear cell renal cell carcinoma. Specimen: blood, collected from a patient whose treatment included radiotherapy and nephrectomy. The origin of this receptor is a man in his fifties or sixties with renal cell carcinoma. This chain joins TRBV14 and TRBJ2-7; weak D call: TRBD2 (5 bases). The DNA for the CDR3 is TGTGCCAGCAGCCAAGTGGGGAGACTCTCCTACGAGCAGTACTTC. This sequence encodes CASSQVGRLSYEQYF.